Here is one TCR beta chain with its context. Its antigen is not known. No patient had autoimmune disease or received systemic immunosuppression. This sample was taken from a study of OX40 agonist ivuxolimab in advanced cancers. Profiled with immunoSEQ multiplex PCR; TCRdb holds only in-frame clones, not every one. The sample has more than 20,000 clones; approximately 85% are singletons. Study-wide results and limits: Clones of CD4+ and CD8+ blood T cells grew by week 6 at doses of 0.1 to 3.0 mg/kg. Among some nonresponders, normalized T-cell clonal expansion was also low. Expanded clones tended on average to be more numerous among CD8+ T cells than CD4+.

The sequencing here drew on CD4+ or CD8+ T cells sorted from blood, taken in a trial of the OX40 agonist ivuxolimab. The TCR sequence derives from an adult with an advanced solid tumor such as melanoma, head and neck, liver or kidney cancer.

The CDR3, as DNA: TGCGCCAGCAGTCCAAAAGGGGGGCCCTACGAGCAGTACTTC. Translation gives CASSPKGGPYEQYF. The J gene is TRBJ2-7, the V gene TRBV4-3, with D possibly called TRBD1 or TRBD2 (6 bases each). This CDR3 is built from 14 residues. Looked up from germline, CDR1 is LGHNA and CDR2 is YSLEER. V was shortened by 6 bases and J by 2 bases, with 14 bases between the two germline ends.